This entry concerns a single T cell receptor beta chain. The sample comes from a study of shared clonotypes between healthy human individuals. Across the study: The composition of the donors was a couple of women and a few men aged 18 to 49.

This CDR3 is 13 amino acids long. Germline lookup yields CDR1 SEHNR and CDR2 FQNEAQ (reference sequence). The ends were cut back, 5 bases at V and 3 bases at J, with 10 bases in the middle. Sorted-subset replicate PCR reactions were performed with about 190 ng DNA, corresponding to roughly 30,000 T cell genomes. Libraries were prepared by immunoSEQ multiplex PCR; TCRdb keeps only in-frame clonotypes and omits some of them. Altogether about 1.4 million clones are present, roughly 96% being singletons, with the ten largest covering more than 0.9%. Material: naive CD4+ T cells sorted from blood. Stated subset: CD45RA+ positively selected. The chain employs TRBV7-9 and TRBJ1-1, with unresolved D. This clonotype was sampled from a man aged 25 to 40 in good health. The CDR3 DNA sequence: TGTGCCAGCAGCAGCCGACCGCACACTGAAGCTTTCTTT. Translating gives CASSSRPHTEAFF.